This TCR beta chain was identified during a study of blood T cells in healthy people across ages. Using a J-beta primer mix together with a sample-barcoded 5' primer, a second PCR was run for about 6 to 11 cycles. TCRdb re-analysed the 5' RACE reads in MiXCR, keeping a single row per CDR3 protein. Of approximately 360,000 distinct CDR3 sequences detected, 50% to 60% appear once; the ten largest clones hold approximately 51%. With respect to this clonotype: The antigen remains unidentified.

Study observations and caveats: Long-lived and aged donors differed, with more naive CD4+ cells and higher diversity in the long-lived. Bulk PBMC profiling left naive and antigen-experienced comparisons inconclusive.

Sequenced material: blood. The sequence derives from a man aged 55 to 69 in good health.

CDR3 nucleotides: TGCAGTGCTAGTCCTCCCGGGCCCCAAGACGGAAAACTGTTTTTT. Protein sequence: CSASPPGPQDGKLFF. The chain is built from TRBV20-1 and TRBJ1-4, with D unresolved. Trimming took off 3 bases at V and 10 bases at J, with 21 bases between the two ends. Germline CDR1 DFQATT, CDR2 SNEGSKA (reference sequence). The CDR3 contains 15 residues.